This TCR beta chain was sequenced during a study of blood T cell repertoires in COVID-19. About the study: The United States, Italy and Spain provided the acute and convalescent COVID-19 samples. T cells, B-cell-depleted T cells, or PBMCs supplied cDNA or gDNA.

Trimming shortened V by 2 bases and J by 5 bases, and 15 bases separated the two germline ends. Per germline, CDR1 SEHNR and CDR2 FQNEAQ (reference sequence). The CDR3 is 15 amino acids. In the source study's methods: Amplification with reference gene primers provided the estimates of nucleated cell counts. TCRdb's copy holds only in-frame clones and misses some; the assay was immunoSEQ multiplex PCR. That table is the source of V, J and clone size, and D and trimming were worked out from the DNA. The sample carries under 200,000 clones, about nine tenths recorded once. This receptor was identified in a woman in her 70s with acute or convalescent COVID-19. The chain employs TRBV7-9 and TRBJ2-5, with D tentatively TRBD1 (6 bases). The sample taken for sequencing was peripheral blood. CDR3 protein: CASSLLRGQGETQYF. CDR3 nucleotide sequence: TGTGCCAGCAGCTTACTTAGAGGGCAGGGGGAGACCCAGTACTTC. Full variable domain (missing parts from reference TRBV7-9 and TRBJ2-5): DTGVSQNPRHKITKRGQNVTFRCDPISEHNRLYWYRQTLGQGPEFLTYFQNEAQLEKSRLLSDRFSAERPKGSFSTLEIQRTEQGDSAMYLCASSLLRGQGETQYFGPGTRLLVL.